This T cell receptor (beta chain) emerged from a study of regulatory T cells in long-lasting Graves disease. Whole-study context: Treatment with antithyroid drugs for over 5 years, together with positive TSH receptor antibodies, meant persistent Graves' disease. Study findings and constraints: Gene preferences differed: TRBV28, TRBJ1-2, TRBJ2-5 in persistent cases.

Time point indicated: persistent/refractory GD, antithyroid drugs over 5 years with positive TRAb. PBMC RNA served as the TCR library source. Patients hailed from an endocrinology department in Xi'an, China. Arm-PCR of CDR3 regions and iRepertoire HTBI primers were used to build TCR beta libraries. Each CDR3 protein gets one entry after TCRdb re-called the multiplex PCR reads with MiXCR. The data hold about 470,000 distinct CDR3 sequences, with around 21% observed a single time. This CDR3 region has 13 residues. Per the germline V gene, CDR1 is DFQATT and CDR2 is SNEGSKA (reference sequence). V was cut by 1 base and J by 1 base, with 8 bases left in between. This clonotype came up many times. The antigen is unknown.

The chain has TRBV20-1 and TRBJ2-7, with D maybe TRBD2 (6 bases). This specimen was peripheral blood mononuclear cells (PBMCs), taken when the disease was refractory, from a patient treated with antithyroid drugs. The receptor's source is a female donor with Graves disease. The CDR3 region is CSARGLVSYEQYF. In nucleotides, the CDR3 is TGCAGTGCTAGAGGACTAGTATCCTACGAGCAGTACTTC.